This T cell receptor beta chain was sequenced for a study of shared clonotypes between healthy human individuals. Turning to the study itself: With ages of 18 to 49, the donors were a couple of women and a few men. Regarding the study as a whole: Relative to memory subsets, naive subsets generally showed larger estimated richness.

For this clone: What it binds is not known.

V was pared by 3 bases and J by 5 bases, with 16 bases between. The CDR3 consists of 15 residues. Germline CDR1 reads MDHEN; CDR2 reads SYDVKM. Original analysis: ImmunoSEQ supplied junction-only sequences lacking quality scores, so filtering was different. Libraries were prepared by immunoSEQ multiplex PCR; TCRdb keeps only in-frame clonotypes and omits some of them. That table gives V, J and clone size, and the DNA gave D and trimming. In the table there are about 670,000 clones, less than 80% of which are singletons. Adult Caucasians living in Nashville, Tennessee made up all of the donors. The chain employs TRBV28 and TRBJ1-1; D perhaps matches TRBD1 (6 bases). Sequenced material: memory CD4+ T cells sorted from blood. Subset described: CD45RA-negative fraction. The source is a woman between 25 and 40 years old in good health. The CDR3 region has the DNA TGTGCCAGCAGTTTCCCCGGGGGCGGTGGAACTGAAGCTTTCTTT. Amino acid sequence: CASSFPGGGGTEAFF.